A selection of T cell receptor beta chains follows, all from one sample in a study of shared clonotypes between healthy human individuals. Some clones are missing from TCRdb's copy, which holds only in-frame ones; the method was immunoSEQ multiplex PCR. The sample lists 520,000 or so clones, 79% seen once, with over 10% in the top ten. Sequences were obtained from PBMCs. These receptors all stem from a woman aged 40 to 55 in good health. Some clones in this sample may be carry-over from other donors' samples. CDR3s include the opening cysteine and the closing phenylalanine or tryptophan. D genes are given only for firm matches. Only part of the rows carry a size: once, few, many, or a class if the clone is expanded.

D gene: .; J gene: TRBJ1-1; V gene: TRBV7-9; clone size: .; CDR3 protein: CASSLGYSTEAFF; CDR3 DNA: TGTGCCAGCAGCTTAGGATATTCCACTGAAGCTTTCTTT
D gene: TRBD1; J gene: TRBJ1-4; V gene: TRBV28; clone size: .; CDR3 protein: CASSPGQGHEKLFF; CDR3 DNA: TGTGCCAGCAGTCCGGGACAGGGTCATGAAAAACTGTTTTTT
D gene: .; J gene: TRBJ1-5; V gene: TRBV18; clone size: .; CDR3 protein: CASSPGIGNQPQHF; CDR3 DNA: TGTGCCAGCTCACCGGGAATTGGTAATCAGCCCCAGCATTTT
D gene: .; J gene: TRBJ2-5; V gene: TRBV19; clone size: .; CDR3 protein: CASSRTEQETQYF; CDR3 DNA: TGTGCCAGTAGTCGGACAGAGCAAGAGACCCAGTACTTC
D gene: .; J gene: TRBJ2-3; V gene: TRBV10-3; clone size: once; CDR3 protein: CAISDAREDTQYF; CDR3 DNA: TGTGCCATCAGTGACGCTAGGGAGGATACGCAGTATTTT
D gene: .; J gene: TRBJ2-1; V gene: TRBV28; clone size: .; CDR3 protein: CASSTRGRVNEQFF; CDR3 DNA: TGTGCCAGCAGTACGCGGGGGCGAGTCAATGAGCAGTTCTTC
D gene: TRBD1; J gene: TRBJ2-7; V gene: TRBV15; clone size: .; CDR3 protein: CATSRVPGQGAIGSYEQYF; CDR3 DNA: TGTGCCACCAGCAGAGTGCCCGGACAGGGGGCCATCGGATCCTACGAGCAGTACTTC
D gene: TRBD1; J gene: TRBJ2-2; V gene: TRBV28; clone size: once; CDR3 protein: CASRPGQVPGELFF; CDR3 DNA: TGTGCCAGCAGACCGGGACAGGTCCCCGGGGAGCTGTTTTTT
D gene: .; J gene: TRBJ2-1; V gene: TRBV15; clone size: few; CDR3 protein: CATSRDGGNSYNEQFF; CDR3 DNA: TGTGCCACCAGCAGAGATGGAGGCAACTCCTACAATGAGCAGTTCTTC
D gene: TRBD1; J gene: TRBJ2-2; V gene: TRBV7-9; clone size: .; CDR3 protein: CASSSTGGTGELFF; CDR3 DNA: TGTGCCAGCAGCTCCACAGGGGGAACCGGGGAGCTGTTTTTT
D gene: .; J gene: TRBJ2-2; V gene: TRBV10-2; clone size: .; CDR3 protein: CASKTDAENTGELFF; CDR3 DNA: TGCGCCAGCAAGACGGACGCCGAGAACACCGGGGAGCTGTTTTTT
D gene: TRBD2; J gene: TRBJ2-1; V gene: TRBV11-2; clone size: .; CDR3 protein: CASSSSGIYNEQFF; CDR3 DNA: TGTGCCAGCAGCTCGAGCGGGATTTACAATGAGCAGTTCTTC
D gene: TRBD1; J gene: TRBJ2-7; V gene: TRBV9; clone size: .; CDR3 protein: CASSEGTGGIYEQYF; CDR3 DNA: TGTGCCAGCAGCGAGGGGACAGGGGGCATTTACGAGCAGTACTTC
D gene: .; J gene: TRBJ1-1; V gene: TRBV5-1; clone size: .; CDR3 protein: CASSLEQALNTEAFF; CDR3 DNA: TGCGCCAGCAGCTTGGAGCAGGCCTTGAACACTGAAGCTTTCTTT
D gene: .; J gene: TRBJ1-1; V gene: TRBV27; clone size: .; CDR3 protein: CASPGQTNTEAFF; CDR3 DNA: TGTGCCAGCCCCGGACAGACGAACACTGAAGCTTTCTTT
D gene: TRBD1; J gene: TRBJ1-4; V gene: TRBV19; clone size: .; CDR3 protein: CASSIRQGAGEKLFF; CDR3 DNA: TGTGCCAGTAGCATCCGACAGGGGGCAGGCGAAAAACTGTTTTTT
D gene: TRBD1; J gene: TRBJ1-3; V gene: TRBV5-1; clone size: .; CDR3 protein: CASSLEGGPSGNTIYF; CDR3 DNA: TGCGCCAGCAGCTTGGAAGGGGGCCCCTCTGGAAACACCATATATTTT
D gene: .; J gene: TRBJ2-7; V gene: TRBV30; clone size: .; CDR3 protein: CAWSVRGDEQYF; CDR3 DNA: TGTGCCTGGAGTGTACGGGGTGACGAGCAGTACTTC
D gene: .; J gene: TRBJ2-1; V gene: TRBV9; clone size: .; CDR3 protein: CASSSGRSSYNEQFF; CDR3 DNA: TGTGCCAGCAGCAGCGGACGGAGCTCCTACAATGAGCAGTTCTTC
D gene: TRBD2; J gene: TRBJ2-5; V gene: TRBV11-2; clone size: few; CDR3 protein: CASSLGAGPGETQYF; CDR3 DNA: TGTGCCAGCAGCTTGGGAGCGGGACCTGGGGAGACCCAGTACTTC
D gene: TRBD2; J gene: TRBJ2-2; V gene: TRBV25-1; clone size: .; CDR3 protein: CASSAAGTSGTGELFF; CDR3 DNA: TGTGCCAGCAGTGCAGCCGGGACTAGCGGGACCGGGGAGCTGTTTTTT
D gene: .; J gene: TRBJ2-5; V gene: TRBV28; clone size: .; CDR3 protein: CASSFLGAETQYF; CDR3 DNA: TGTGCCAGCAGTTTTTTGGGGGCGGAGACCCAGTACTTC
D gene: TRBD2; J gene: TRBJ2-3; V gene: TRBV19; clone size: .; CDR3 protein: CASSHSSSGRVATDTQYF; CDR3 DNA: TGTGCCAGTAGCCACTCCAGTAGCGGGAGGGTCGCCACAGATACGCAGTATTTT
D gene: .; J gene: TRBJ1-5; V gene: TRBV15; clone size: .; CDR3 protein: CATSRTPQGGGNQPQHF; CDR3 DNA: TGTGCCACCAGCAGAACACCCCAGGGTGGAGGCAATCAGCCCCAGCATTTT
D gene: .; J gene: TRBJ2-1; V gene: TRBV28; clone size: .; CDR3 protein: CASSLTSGFSEQFF; CDR3 DNA: TGTGCCAGCAGTTTAACATCGGGGTTCAGCGAGCAGTTCTTC
D gene: TRBD1; J gene: TRBJ1-1; V gene: TRBV9; clone size: .; CDR3 protein: CASAPGTAAFMNTEAFF; CDR3 DNA: TGTGCCAGCGCTCCTGGGACAGCGGCGTTTATGAACACTGAAGCTTTCTTT
D gene: .; J gene: TRBJ1-4; V gene: TRBV7-2; clone size: .; CDR3 protein: CASSLVRGQGFPRNEKLFF; CDR3 DNA: TGTGCCAGCAGCTTAGTTCGGGGTCAAGGTTTTCCTAGAAATGAAAAACTGTTTTTT
D gene: .; J gene: TRBJ2-2; V gene: TRBV30; clone size: .; CDR3 protein: CAWSVSGVTGELFF; CDR3 DNA: TGTGCCTGGAGTGTATCAGGGGTCACCGGGGAGCTGTTTTTT
D gene: .; J gene: TRBJ1-4; V gene: TRBV7-2; clone size: .; CDR3 protein: CASKLTLNEKLFF; CDR3 DNA: TGTGCCAGCAAGCTGACCCTTAATGAAAAACTGTTTTTT
D gene: .; J gene: TRBJ2-7; V gene: TRBV2; clone size: .; CDR3 protein: CASRLGASQYYEQYF; CDR3 DNA: TGTGCCAGCAGATTGGGGGCTAGTCAGTACTACGAGCAGTACTTC
D gene: TRBD2; J gene: TRBJ2-1; V gene: TRBV4-1; clone size: .; CDR3 protein: CASSHPGTSGSNEQFF; CDR3 DNA: TGCGCCAGCAGCCACCCCGGGACTAGCGGGAGCAATGAGCAGTTCTTC
D gene: .; J gene: TRBJ1-2; V gene: TRBV4-2; clone size: few; CDR3 protein: CASSLGGGGRSGYTF; CDR3 DNA: TGTGCCAGCAGCCTTGGAGGAGGGGGGAGGAGTGGCTACACCTTC
D gene: .; J gene: TRBJ2-7; V gene: TRBV7-9; clone size: .; CDR3 protein: CASIQLGSYEQYF; CDR3 DNA: TGTGCCAGCATCCAGTTGGGCTCCTACGAGCAGTACTTC
D gene: TRBD2; J gene: TRBJ2-1; V gene: TRBV30; clone size: .; CDR3 protein: CAWREAGNYNEQFF; CDR3 DNA: TGTGCCTGGAGGGAAGCGGGGAACTACAATGAGCAGTTCTTC
D gene: TRBD1; J gene: TRBJ2-3; V gene: TRBV5-1; clone size: .; CDR3 protein: CASSYQGVLVDTQYF; CDR3 DNA: TGCGCCAGCAGCTACCAGGGGGTTCTGGTAGATACGCAGTATTTT
D gene: TRBD2; J gene: TRBJ2-1; V gene: TRBV10-2; clone size: .; CDR3 protein: CASSDLAGGPTHEQFF; CDR3 DNA: TGCGCCAGCAGTGACCTAGCGGGAGGGCCTACCCATGAGCAGTTCTTC
D gene: .; J gene: TRBJ2-5; V gene: TRBV7-7; clone size: .; CDR3 protein: CASSLNRGQETQYF; CDR3 DNA: TGTGCTAGCAGCTTAAATAGGGGACAAGAGACCCAGTACTTC
D gene: TRBD2; J gene: TRBJ2-3; V gene: TRBV6-4; clone size: few; CDR3 protein: CASSPTSGSGDTQYF; CDR3 DNA: TGTGCCAGCAGCCCGACTAGCGGGAGTGGGGATACGCAGTATTTT
D gene: .; J gene: TRBJ1-3; V gene: TRBV6-6; clone size: .; CDR3 protein: CASTAAGNTIYF; CDR3 DNA: TGTGCCAGCACGGCGGCTGGAAACACCATATATTTT
D gene: .; J gene: TRBJ2-3; V gene: TRBV27; clone size: .; CDR3 protein: CASSSDSYWGTQYF; CDR3 DNA: TGTGCCAGCAGTTCGGACAGCTACTGGGGTACGCAGTATTTT
D gene: TRBD1; J gene: TRBJ1-1; V gene: TRBV10-2; clone size: few; CDR3 protein: CASTGQGNTEAFF; CDR3 DNA: TGCGCCAGCACCGGACAGGGGAACACTGAAGCTTTCTTT